This is a list of T cell receptor beta chains from one sample in a study of beta chain features in type 1 diabetes. Assay used: immunoSEQ multiplex PCR; TCRdb lists only in-frame clones, some missing. The sample carries 900,000 or so clones, about 17% recorded once. The specimen was naive CD4+ T cells from blood. The receptors shown here come from a woman aged 18-29 years in good health. CDR3s include the opening cysteine and the closing phenylalanine or tryptophan. A D gene is named only where the DNA matches it firmly. Rows may omit the clone size; those that give it use once, few, many or a size class.

clone_size j_call v_call d_call cdr3_aa cdr3_nt
few TRBJ2-1 TRBV11-1 TRBD2 CASSSFGLAWEQFF TGTGCCAGCAGCTCCTTTGGACTAGCGTGGGAGCAGTTCTTC
- TRBJ2-1 TRBV6-5 TRBD2 CASSYVSSGYNEQFF TGTGCCAGCAGTTACGTTTCTAGCGGTTACAATGAGCAGTTCTTC
few TRBJ2-2 TRBV11-2 TRBD1 CASSLAGTGTFGGELFF TGTGCCAGCAGCTTAGCCGGGACAGGGACCTTCGGCGGGGAGCTGTTTTTT
few TRBJ2-1 TRBV6-6 TRBD2 CASMTVGLVGFF TGTGCCAGCATGACCGTCGGACTAGTTGGATTCTTC
- TRBJ2-3 TRBV6-5 TRBD2 CATRTGTSGTDTQYF TGTGCCACCAGGACCGGGACTAGCGGCACAGATACGCAGTATTTT
- TRBJ2-1 TRBV7-2 - CASSPRLVTGQFF TGTGCCAGCAGCCCTAGACTCGTCACCGGGCAGTTCTTC
- TRBJ2-1 TRBV2 - CASTARIYNEQFF TGTGCCAGCACGGCACGAATCTACAATGAGCAGTTCTTC
- TRBJ2-3 TRBV5-4 - CASSLVSTTDTQYF TGTGCCAGCAGCTTGGTGTCGACCACAGATACGCAGTATTTT
few TRBJ2-1 TRBV11-1 - CASSSGTTSEYNEQFF TGTGCCAGCAGCTCGGGGACAACTAGCGAGTACAATGAGCAGTTCTTC
- TRBJ2-2 TRBV6-6 - CASRRDTLGELFF TGTGCCAGCAGAAGGGACACTTTGGGGGAGCTGTTTTTT
few TRBJ2-1 TRBV5-1 TRBD2 CASSLVPGLAGVVQAYNEQFF TGCGCCAGCAGCTTGGTCCCGGGACTAGCGGGAGTTGTACAGGCTTACAATGAGCAGTTCTTC
few TRBJ1-1 TRBV6-4 - CASSKTEGERAFF TGTGCCAGCAGTAAGACGGAGGGGGAAAGAGCTTTCTTT
- TRBJ1-1 TRBV29-1 TRBD1 CSGRRGTPEAFF TGCAGCGGACGCAGGGGGACTCCTGAAGCTTTCTTT
- TRBJ2-1 TRBV4-3 - CASSQDPLAVSNLEQFF TGCGCCAGCAGCCAAGACCCCCTAGCAGTCTCCAATCTTGAGCAGTTCTTC
- TRBJ1-5 TRBV18 TRBD1 CASSPDRGSGQPQHF TGTGCCAGCTCACCCGACAGGGGTTCGGGGCAGCCCCAGCATTTT
- TRBJ1-5 TRBV21-1 - CASSKARGYSNQPQHF TGTGCCAGCAGCAAAGCGCGGGGTTATAGCAATCAGCCCCAGCATTTT
few TRBJ2-1 TRBV4-1 TRBD2 CASSRRRAGGPENEQFF TGCGCCAGCAGCCGACGGCGAGCGGGAGGGCCGGAAAATGAGCAGTTCTTC
few TRBJ2-7 TRBV28 TRBD1 CASGAGTGPHEQYF TGTGCCAGCGGGGCCGGGACAGGGCCTCACGAGCAGTACTTC
- TRBJ2-7 TRBV29-1 TRBD1 CSVGRTGSYEQYF TGCAGCGTTGGAAGGACAGGGAGCTACGAGCAGTACTTC
few TRBJ2-5 TRBV4-2 - CASSQDSGQEQYF TGTGCCAGCAGCCAAGATTCGGGACAAGAACAGTACTTC